The 17 T cell receptor beta chains in this list originate from one sample, sequenced in a study of cytomegalovirus exposure and HLA in healthy donors. The PCR had 60 Vbeta and 13 Jbeta primers. Assay: immunoSEQ multiplex PCR; the TCRdb copy retains only in-frame clones and omits some. This sample has fewer than 250,000 clones, with roughly three quarters found just once. Sequences were obtained from PBMCs. The receptor source for this set is a woman younger than 35 in good health and CMV-seronegative.

J is TRBJ1-6 and V is TRBV27; D call uncertain. The germline CDR1 and CDR2 sequences are MNHEY and SMNVEV (reference sequence). The V gene lost 6 bases and the J gene lost 7 bases, with 10 bases spanning the gap. CDR3 length equals 13 residues. The CDR3 reads CASSREPNSPLHF. The CDR3 nucleotides are TGTGCCAGCAGCCGGGAACCCAATTCACCCCTCCACTTT.

The chain carries TRBV19 and TRBJ2-7; TRBD2 matches 8 bases. This CDR3 has 15 amino acids. With V trimmed by 3 bases and J by 4 bases, 8 bases remained unmatched. Per the germline V gene, CDR1 is LNHDA and CDR2 is SQIVND (reference sequence). DNA of the CDR3: TGTGCCAGTAGTATCTTCCGCGGGGGGTTATACGAGCAGTACTTC. Protein sequence: CASSIFRGGLYEQYF.

V is TRBV28 and J is TRBJ2-1; D is unclear. The CDR3 loop spans 15 amino acids. V was pared by 3 bases and J by 4 bases, with 13 bases between. Germline CDR1 reads MDHEN; CDR2 reads SYDVKM. The CDR3 protein is CASSLNSKKYNEQFF. The CDR3 DNA follows: TGTGCCAGCAGTTTGAACAGCAAAAAGTACAATGAGCAGTTCTTC.

The gene calls are TRBV15 and TRBJ2-1; D gene uncertain. Trimming pared 0 bases from V and 2 bases from J, leaving 5 bases between. The germline V gene has CDR1 LNHNV and CDR2 YYDKDF (reference sequence). The CDR3 spans 14 residues. The CDR3, as DNA: TGTGCCACCAGCAGAGATCCTACCTACAATGAGCAGTTCTTC. This gives the protein CATSRDPTYNEQFF.

This clone was counted a few times. The CDR3 loop is CAWKSSSGRGTYNEQFF. CDR3 coding DNA: TGTGCCTGGAAGTCTTCAAGCGGGAGGGGGACCTACAATGAGCAGTTCTTC. The chain joins TRBV30 to TRBJ2-1; 10 bases agree with TRBD2. CDR1 GTSNPN and CDR2 SVGIG come from the germline V gene (reference sequence). The CDR3 extends over 17 amino acids. V was pared by 4 bases and J by 2 bases, with 11 bases of the junction left unmatched.

V gene TRBV29-1 combines with J gene TRBJ1-2; no firm D call. From germline, CDR1 is SQVTM and CDR2 ANQGSEA. The V end lost 6 bases, the J end lost 3 bases, and 17 bases lay between the germline ends. The CDR3 consists of 14 residues. CDR3 sequence: CSVGGWRPDYGYTF. For the CDR3, the DNA is TGCAGCGTGGGTGGATGGAGACCAGACTATGGCTACACCTTC.

The CDR3 sequence is CASSLAYNTDTQYF. The CDR3 region has the DNA TGCGCCAGCAGCCTAGCGTATAACACAGATACGCAGTATTTT. The chain couples TRBV5-1 to TRBJ2-3; the D gene is possibly TRBD2 (6 bases). The CDR3 is made up of 14 amino acids. V was cut by 4 bases and J by 2 bases, with 11 bases left in between. Germline CDR1 and CDR2: SGHRS and YFSETQ.

The rearrangement joins TRBV4-2 to TRBJ2-2; TRBD2 matches at 11 bases. V shed 0 bases and J 5 bases; nucleotides not matched to a gene: 8. The CDR3 contains 18 residues. CDR1 is LGHNA, CDR2 YNFKEQ, per germline. This CDR3 reads CASSQDLLAGDSTGELFF. The DNA of the CDR3 is TGTGCCAGCAGCCAAGACTTACTAGCGGGAGATAGTACCGGGGAGCTGTTTTTT.

V gene TRBV18 combines with J gene TRBJ1-3, with D unclear. Germline V CDR1 and CDR2: KGHSH, LQKENI. V dropped 5 bases and J dropped 0 bases, with 14 bases sitting between them. CDR3 size: 16 residues. For the CDR3, the DNA is TGTGCCAGCTCATCCGACACCCTGAACTCTGGAAACACCATATATTTT. Translated: CASSSDTLNSGNTIYF. Complete variable domain (other parts from reference TRBV18 and TRBJ1-3): NAGVMQNPRHLVRRRGQEARLRCSPMKGHSHVYWYRQLPEEGLKFMVYLQKENIIDESGMPKERFSAEFPKEGPSILRIQQVVRGDSAAYFCASSSDTLNSGNTIYFGEGSWLTVV.

The chain carries TRBV15 and TRBJ2-7, with D unresolved. This CDR3 comprises 14 residues. CDR1 LNHNV and CDR2 YYDKDF come from the germline V gene (reference sequence). V lost 0 bases and J lost 9, with 15 bases in between. The CDR3 coding sequence is TGTGCCACCAGCAGAGATCATAGCCGCTCGACGCAGTACTTC. This sequence encodes CATSRDHSRSTQYF.

The rearrangement uses TRBV13 and TRBJ2-7; TRBD2 matches 14 bases. CDR1 and CDR2 from the germline V gene are PRHDT and FYEKMQ (reference sequence). This CDR3 region has 16 residues. The V and J ends lost 5 bases and 4 bases, in that order; junction bases with no gene match: 7. CDR3 nucleotide sequence: TGTGCCAGCAGCCTCGGACTAGCGGGGGGTGGTTACGAGCAGTACTTC. Translated: CASSLGLAGGGYEQYF.

The genes are TRBV4-3 and TRBJ2-3, with D perhaps matching TRBD2 (6 bases). With 0 bases removed from V and 6 bases from J, the gap between germline ends came to 19 bases. The CDR3 has 17 residues. Germline V gene data show CDR1 as LGHNA and CDR2 as YSLEER. CDR3: CASSQDFRAKGRDTQYF. In DNA, the CDR3 is TGCGCCAGCAGCCAAGATTTCCGGGCAAAAGGGAGGGATACGCAGTATTTT.

The rearrangement links TRBV6-5 to TRBJ1-2, with 7 bases lining up with TRBD1. V shed 2 bases, J shed 6 bases, and the junction held 6 bases outside the gene matches. The germline V gene has CDR1 MNHEY and CDR2 SVGAGI. This CDR3 is built from 14 residues. CDR3 sequence (DNA): TGTGCCAGCAGTTACACAGGGGTCGGTAATGGCTACACCTTC. Its protein product is CASSYTGVGNGYTF.

V gene TRBV11-2 combines with J gene TRBJ1-1; tentative D call: TRBD1 (5 bases). Trimming cost V 1 base and J 5 bases, with 23 bases left between them. CDR3 length: 18 residues. Germline V gives CDR1 SGHAT, CDR2 FQNNGV. The CDR3 loop reads CASSLVVWGDGRGTEAFF. DNA for the CDR3: TGTGCCAGCAGCTTAGTGGTCTGGGGGGATGGCCGAGGTACTGAAGCTTTCTTT.

The chain combines TRBV15 with TRBJ2-7; D gene ambiguous. The V and J ends lost 1 base and 3 bases respectively, with 10 bases between them. This CDR3 has 14 amino acids. Germline V lookup: CDR1 LNHNV, CDR2 YYDKDF (reference sequence). CDR3 nucleotide sequence: TGTGCCACCAGCAGAGGGGCAACCTACTACGAGCAGTACTTC. This translates into CATSRGATYYEQYF.

The V gene is TRBV6-5, the J gene TRBJ1-1; 7 nucleotides align to TRBD1. The ends lost 10 bases at V and 2 bases at J; junction bases unmatched: 10. This CDR3 has 14 residues. The germline gives CDR1 MNHEY, CDR2 SVGAGI. The CDR3: CATNRQGGNTEAFF. DNA for the CDR3: TGTGCCACGAACCGACAGGGTGGTAACACTGAAGCTTTCTTT.

This clone appeared a few times. This chain connects TRBV6-5 to TRBJ2-3; no reliable D call. Between the trimmed V and J ends, which lost 6 bases and 0 bases, there was a span of 10 bases. The CDR3 consists of 14 residues. Germline values: CDR1 MNHEY, CDR2 SVGAGI. CDR3 bases: TGTGCCAGCAGGGTCGGGTTCAGCACAGATACGCAGTATTTT. Protein: CASRVGFSTDTQYF.